This section outlines one T cell receptor beta chain sequence together with its context. Its antigen is as yet unknown. The protocol was immunoSEQ multiplex PCR, while the TCRdb copy is restricted to in-frame clones and leaves out a portion. The sample gives around 77,000 clones, more than 75% of which show up once; more than 20% is in the top ten. The CDR3 sequence is 14 residues long. The V and J ends lost 3 bases and 5 bases respectively, with 13 bases between them. Germline V gene data show CDR1 as MNHEY and CDR2 as SVGAGI. This record belongs to a study of T cell responses to AZD1222 COVID-19 vaccine. On the study more broadly: Some second doses came at about 4 weeks and others at about 12 weeks; these were pooled. General study results and limits: Distributed over spike, vaccine-associated CD4 TCRs predominated at 160-218 and 743-854.

The receptor comes from an adult in good health. This material consisted of peripheral blood, taken on day 0 of AZD1222 vaccination. The genes are TRBV6-5 and TRBJ1-2; D gene uncertain. CDR3 nucleotide sequence: TGTGCCAGCAGTTATCACGGGCGACAATATGGCTACACCTTC. Amino acids: CASSYHGRQYGYTF.